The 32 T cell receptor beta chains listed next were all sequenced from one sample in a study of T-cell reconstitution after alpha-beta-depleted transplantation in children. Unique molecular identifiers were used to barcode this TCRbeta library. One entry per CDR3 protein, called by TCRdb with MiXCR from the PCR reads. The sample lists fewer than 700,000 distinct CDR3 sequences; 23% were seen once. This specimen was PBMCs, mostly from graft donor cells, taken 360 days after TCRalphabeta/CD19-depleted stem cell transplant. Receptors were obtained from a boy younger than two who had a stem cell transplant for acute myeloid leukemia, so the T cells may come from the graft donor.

The CDR3 DNA is TGCAGTGCTAGAGATTTGGCGCTTACGAACACCGGGGAGCTGTTTTTT. Its translation is CSARDLALTNTGELFF. The gene calls are TRBV20-1 and TRBJ2-2; D is ambiguous. The ends were cut back, 0 bases at V and 0 bases at J, with 11 bases in the middle. The CDR3 length is 16 residues. Germline V gives CDR1 DFQATT, CDR2 SNEGSKA (reference sequence).

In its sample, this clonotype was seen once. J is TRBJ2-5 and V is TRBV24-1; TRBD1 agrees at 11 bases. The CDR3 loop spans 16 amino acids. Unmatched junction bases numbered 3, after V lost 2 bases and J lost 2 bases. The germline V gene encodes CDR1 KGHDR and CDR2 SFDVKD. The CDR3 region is CATSDSGTGGQETQYF. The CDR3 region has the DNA TGTGCCACCAGTGATTCCGGGACAGGGGGGCAAGAGACCCAGTACTTC.

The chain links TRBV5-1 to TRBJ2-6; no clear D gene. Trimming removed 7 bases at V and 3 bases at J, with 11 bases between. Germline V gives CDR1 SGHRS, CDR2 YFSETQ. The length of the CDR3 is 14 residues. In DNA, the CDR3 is TGCGCCAGCGGGGAATGGGTTGGGGCCAACGTCCTGACTTTC. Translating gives CASGEWVGANVLTF. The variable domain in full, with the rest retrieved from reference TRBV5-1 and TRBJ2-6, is KAGVTQTPRYLIKTRGQQVTLSCSPISGHRSVSWYQQTPGQGLQFLFEYFSETQRNKGNFPGRFSGRQFSNSRSEMNVSTLELGDSALYLCASGEWVGANVLTFGAGSRLTVL.

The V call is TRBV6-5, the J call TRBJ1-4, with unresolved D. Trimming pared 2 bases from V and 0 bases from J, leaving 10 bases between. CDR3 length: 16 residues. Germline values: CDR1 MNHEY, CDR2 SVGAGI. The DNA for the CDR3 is TGTGCCAGCAGTTACACCCCGAGACCAACTAATGAAAAACTGTTTTTT. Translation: CASSYTPRPTNEKLFF.

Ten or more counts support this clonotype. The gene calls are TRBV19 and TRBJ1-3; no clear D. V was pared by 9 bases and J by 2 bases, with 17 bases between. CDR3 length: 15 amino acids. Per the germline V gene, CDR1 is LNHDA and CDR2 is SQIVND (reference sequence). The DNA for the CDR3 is TGTGCCAGCAGACCATCGATTAGGGCTGGAAACACCATATATTTT. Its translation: CASRPSIRAGNTIYF.

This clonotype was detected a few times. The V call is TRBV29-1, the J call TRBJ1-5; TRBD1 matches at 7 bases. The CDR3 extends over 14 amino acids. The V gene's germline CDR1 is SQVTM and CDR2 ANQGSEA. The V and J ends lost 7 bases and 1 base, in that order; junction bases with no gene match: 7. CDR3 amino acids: CSETGAGSNQPQHF. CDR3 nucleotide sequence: TGCAGCGAAACAGGGGCGGGAAGCAATCAGCCCCAGCATTTT.

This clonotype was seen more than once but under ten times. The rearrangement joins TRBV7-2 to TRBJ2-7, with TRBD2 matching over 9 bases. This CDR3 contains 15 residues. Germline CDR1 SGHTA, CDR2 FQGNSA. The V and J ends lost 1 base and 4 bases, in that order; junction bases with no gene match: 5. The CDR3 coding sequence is TGTGCCAGCAGCTTAGAACTAGCGGGTGGTTACGAGCAGTACTTC. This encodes CASSLELAGGYEQYF.

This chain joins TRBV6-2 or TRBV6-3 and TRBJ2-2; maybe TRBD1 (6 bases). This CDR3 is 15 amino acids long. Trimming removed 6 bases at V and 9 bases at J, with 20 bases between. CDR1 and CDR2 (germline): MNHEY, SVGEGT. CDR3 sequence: CASSPRGHSTWELFF. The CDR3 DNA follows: TGTGCCAGCAGCCCGAGGGGACATTCGACATGGGAGCTGTTTTTT.

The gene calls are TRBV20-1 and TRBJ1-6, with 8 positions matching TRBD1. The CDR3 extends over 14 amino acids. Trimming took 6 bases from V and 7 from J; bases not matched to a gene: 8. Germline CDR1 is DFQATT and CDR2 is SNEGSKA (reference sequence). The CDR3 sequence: CSAADRGENSPLHF. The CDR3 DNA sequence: TGCAGTGCGGCCGACAGGGGCGAGAATTCACCCCTCCACTTT.

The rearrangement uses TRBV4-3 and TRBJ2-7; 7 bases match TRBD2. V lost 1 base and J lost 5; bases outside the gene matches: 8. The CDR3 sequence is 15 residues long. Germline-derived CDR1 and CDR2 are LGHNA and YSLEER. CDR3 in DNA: TGCGCCAGCAGCCAAGGGTGGCGGGGGATGGACGAGCAGTACTTC. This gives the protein CASSQGWRGMDEQYF.

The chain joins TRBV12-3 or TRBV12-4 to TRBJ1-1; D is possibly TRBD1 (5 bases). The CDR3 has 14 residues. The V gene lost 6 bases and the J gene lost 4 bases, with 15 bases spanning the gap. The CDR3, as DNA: TGTGCCAGCAGGCGAGGGGAGATCGGCACTGAAGCTTTCTTT. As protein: CASRRGEIGTEAFF.

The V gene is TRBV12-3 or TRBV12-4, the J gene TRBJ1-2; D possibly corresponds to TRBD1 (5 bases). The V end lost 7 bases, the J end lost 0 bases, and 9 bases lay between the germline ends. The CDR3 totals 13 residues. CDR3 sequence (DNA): TGTGCCAGCACCCAGGGCACTAACTATGGCTACACCTTC. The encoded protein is CASTQGTNYGYTF.

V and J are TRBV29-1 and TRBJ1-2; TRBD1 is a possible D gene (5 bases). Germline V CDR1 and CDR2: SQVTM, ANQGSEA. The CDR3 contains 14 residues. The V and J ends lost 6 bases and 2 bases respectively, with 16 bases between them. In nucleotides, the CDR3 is TGCAGCGTCGCCTCGGGGCTAGGCAACTATGGCTACACCTTC. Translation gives CSVASGLGNYGYTF.

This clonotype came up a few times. The CDR3 loop is CASSQDGQRRETQYF. Here the CDR3 DNA reads TGCGCCAGCAGCCAAGATGGGCAGCGCCGAGAGACCCAGTACTTC. This chain links TRBV4-3 with TRBJ2-5; the D is unclear. In germline, CDR1 is LGHNA, CDR2 YSLEER. The CDR3 contains 15 residues. V was trimmed by 0 bases and J by 4 bases, leaving 12 bases between them.

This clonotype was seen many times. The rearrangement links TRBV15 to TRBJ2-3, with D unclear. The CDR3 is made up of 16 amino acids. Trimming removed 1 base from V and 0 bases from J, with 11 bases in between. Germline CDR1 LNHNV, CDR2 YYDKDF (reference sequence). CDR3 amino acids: CATSRGGSSSTDTQYF. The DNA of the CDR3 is TGTGCCACCAGCAGAGGTGGGTCTTCAAGCACAGATACGCAGTATTTT.

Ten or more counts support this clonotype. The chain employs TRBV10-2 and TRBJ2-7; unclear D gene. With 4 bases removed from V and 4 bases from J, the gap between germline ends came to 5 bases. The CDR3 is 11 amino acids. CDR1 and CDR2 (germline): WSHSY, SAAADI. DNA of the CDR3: TGCGCCAGCAGTGGTGGTTACGAGCAGTACGTC. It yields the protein CASSGGYEQYV.

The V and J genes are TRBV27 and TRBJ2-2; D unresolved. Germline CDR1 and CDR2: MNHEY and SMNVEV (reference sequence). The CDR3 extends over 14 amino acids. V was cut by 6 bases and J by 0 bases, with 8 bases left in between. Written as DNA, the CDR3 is TGTGCCAGCAGGCCCAGCACGAACACCGGGGAGCTGTTTTTT. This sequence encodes CASRPSTNTGELFF.

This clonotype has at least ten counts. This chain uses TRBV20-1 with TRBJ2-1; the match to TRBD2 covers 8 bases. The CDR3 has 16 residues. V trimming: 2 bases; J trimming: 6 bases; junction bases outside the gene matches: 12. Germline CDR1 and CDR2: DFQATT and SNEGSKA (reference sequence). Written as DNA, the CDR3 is TGCAGTGCTAGACCTAAACTGCTAGCGGGCCCCAATGAGCAGTTCTTC. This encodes CSARPKLLAGPNEQFF.

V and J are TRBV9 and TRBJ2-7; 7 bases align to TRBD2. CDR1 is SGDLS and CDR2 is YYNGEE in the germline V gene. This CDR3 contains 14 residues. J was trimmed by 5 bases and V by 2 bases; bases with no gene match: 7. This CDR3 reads CASSVNGGTNEQYF. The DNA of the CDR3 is TGTGCCAGCAGCGTTAACGGGGGGACGAACGAGCAGTACTTC.

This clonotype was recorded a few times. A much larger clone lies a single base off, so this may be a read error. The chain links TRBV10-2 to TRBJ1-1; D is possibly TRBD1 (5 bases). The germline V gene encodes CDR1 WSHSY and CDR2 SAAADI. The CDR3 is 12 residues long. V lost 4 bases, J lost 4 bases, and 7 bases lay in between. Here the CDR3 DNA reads TGCGCCAGCAGTGTAGGGACCACTGAAGCTTTCTTT. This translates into CASSVGTTEAFF.

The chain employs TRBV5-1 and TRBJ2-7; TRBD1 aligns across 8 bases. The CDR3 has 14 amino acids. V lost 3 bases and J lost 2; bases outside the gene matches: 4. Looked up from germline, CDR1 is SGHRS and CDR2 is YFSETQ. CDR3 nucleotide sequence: TGCGCCAGCAGCTCAGGACAGGGCGCCTACGAGCAGTACTTC. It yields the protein CASSSGQGAYEQYF.

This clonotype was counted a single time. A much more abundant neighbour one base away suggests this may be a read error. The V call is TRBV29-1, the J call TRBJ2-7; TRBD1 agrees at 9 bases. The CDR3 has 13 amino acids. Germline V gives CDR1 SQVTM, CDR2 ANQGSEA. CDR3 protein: CSVAQDRGYAQYF. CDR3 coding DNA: TGCAGCGTTGCGCAGGACAGGGGCTACGCGCAGTACTTC.

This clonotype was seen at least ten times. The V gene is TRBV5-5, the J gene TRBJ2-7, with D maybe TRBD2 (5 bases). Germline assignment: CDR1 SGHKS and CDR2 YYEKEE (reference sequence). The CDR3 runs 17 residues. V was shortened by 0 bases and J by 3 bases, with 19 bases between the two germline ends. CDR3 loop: CASSLESIGEKVYEQYV. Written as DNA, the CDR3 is TGTGCCAGCAGCTTGGAATCCATCGGGGAGAAAGTCTACGAGCAGTACGTC.

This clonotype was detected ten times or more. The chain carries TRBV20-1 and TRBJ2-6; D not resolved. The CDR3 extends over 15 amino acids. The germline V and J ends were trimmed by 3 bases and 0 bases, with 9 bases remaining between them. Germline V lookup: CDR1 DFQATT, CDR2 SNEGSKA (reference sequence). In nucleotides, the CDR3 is TGCAGTGCTAGTAAGTCAGCCTCTGGGGCCAACGTCCTGACTTTC. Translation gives CSASKSASGANVLTF.

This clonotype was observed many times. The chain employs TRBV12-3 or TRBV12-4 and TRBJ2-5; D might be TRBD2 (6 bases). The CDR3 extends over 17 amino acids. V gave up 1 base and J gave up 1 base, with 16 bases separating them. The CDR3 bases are TGTGCCAGCAGTTTAGGAGGCCGGGCGGGGCTCCAAGAGACCCAGTACTTC. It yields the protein CASSLGGRAGLQETQYF.

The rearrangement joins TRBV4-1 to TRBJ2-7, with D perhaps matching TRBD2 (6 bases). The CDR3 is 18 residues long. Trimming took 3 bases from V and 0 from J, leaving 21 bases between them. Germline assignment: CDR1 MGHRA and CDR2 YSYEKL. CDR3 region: CASSQGVIGGSHSYEQYV. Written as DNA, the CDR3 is TGCGCCAGCAGCCAGGGGGTGATTGGGGGGTCCCACTCCTACGAGCAGTACGTC.

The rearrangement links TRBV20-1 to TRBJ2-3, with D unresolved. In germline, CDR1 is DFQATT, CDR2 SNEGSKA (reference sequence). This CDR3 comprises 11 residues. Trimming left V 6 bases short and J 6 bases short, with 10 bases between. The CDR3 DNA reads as TGCAGTGCCCCTCCGGCGGATACGCAGTATTTT. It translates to CSAPPADTQYF.

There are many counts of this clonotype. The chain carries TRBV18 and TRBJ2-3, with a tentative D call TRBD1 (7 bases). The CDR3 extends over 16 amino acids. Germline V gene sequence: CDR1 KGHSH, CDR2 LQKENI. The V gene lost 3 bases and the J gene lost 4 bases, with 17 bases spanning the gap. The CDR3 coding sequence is TGTGCCAGCTCACCTTCACAGGGGAGGAGGTCAGATACGCAGTATTTT. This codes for CASSPSQGRRSDTQYF.

Here the CDR3 reads CASSLDWNLAKNIQYF. DNA for the CDR3: TGTGCCAGCAGCTTAGACTGGAACCTAGCCAAAAACATTCAGTACTTC. The chain has TRBV7-2 and TRBJ2-4, with D unresolved. This CDR3 has 16 residues. Between the trimmed V and J ends, which lost 1 base and 0 bases, there was a span of 10 bases. Germline V gene lookup returns CDR1 SGHTA and CDR2 FQGNSA.

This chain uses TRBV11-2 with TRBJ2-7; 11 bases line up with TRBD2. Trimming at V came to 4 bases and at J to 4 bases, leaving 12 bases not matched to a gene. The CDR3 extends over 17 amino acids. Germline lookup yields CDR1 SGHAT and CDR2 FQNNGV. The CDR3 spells CASSSQPPTSGAYEQYV. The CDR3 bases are TGTGCCAGCAGCTCGCAGCCCCCGACTAGCGGGGCTTACGAGCAGTACGTC.

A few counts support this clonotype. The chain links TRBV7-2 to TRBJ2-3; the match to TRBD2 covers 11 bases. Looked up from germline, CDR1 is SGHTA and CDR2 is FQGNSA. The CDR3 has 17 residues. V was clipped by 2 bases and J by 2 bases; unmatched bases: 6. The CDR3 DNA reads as TGTGCCAGCAGCTTATCGTTAGCGGGGGGGATCACAGATACGCAGTATTTT. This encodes CASSLSLAGGITDTQYF.

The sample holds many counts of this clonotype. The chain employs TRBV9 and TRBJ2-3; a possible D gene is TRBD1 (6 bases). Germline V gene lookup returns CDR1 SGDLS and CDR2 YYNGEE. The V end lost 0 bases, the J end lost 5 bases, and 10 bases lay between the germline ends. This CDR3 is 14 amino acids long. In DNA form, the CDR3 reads TGTGCCAGCAGCGTAGTGGGGGCAAAAGATACGCAGTATTTT. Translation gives CASSVVGAKDTQYF.